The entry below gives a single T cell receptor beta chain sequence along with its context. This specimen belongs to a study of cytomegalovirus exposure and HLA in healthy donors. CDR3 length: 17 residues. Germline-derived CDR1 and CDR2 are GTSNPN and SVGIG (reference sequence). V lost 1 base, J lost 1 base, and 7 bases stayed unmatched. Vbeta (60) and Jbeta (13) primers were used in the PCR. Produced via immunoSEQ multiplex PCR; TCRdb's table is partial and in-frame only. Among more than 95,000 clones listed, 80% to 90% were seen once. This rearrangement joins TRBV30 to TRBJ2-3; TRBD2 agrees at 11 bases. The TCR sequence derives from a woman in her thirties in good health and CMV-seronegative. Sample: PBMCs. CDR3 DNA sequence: TGTGCCTGGAGTGGTTCCCAACTAGCGGGGGGCACAGATACGCAGTATTTT. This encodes CAWSGSQLAGGTDTQYF.